The clone carrying this TCR beta chain turned up a few times. This sample is drawn from a study of blood T cell repertoires in COVID-19. Germline V lookup: CDR1 MNHEY, CDR2 SVGEGT. Trimming took off 4 bases at V and 9 bases at J, with 7 bases between the two ends. The CDR3 has 12 residues. Using immunoSEQ multiplex PCR, the repertoire was profiled, and TCRdb retains in-frame clones only, with some absent. The profile shows around 480,000 clones, roughly 88% of them singletons. Seattle participants joined during active infection and were tracked over time. Source material: peripheral blood. The chain is built from TRBV6-2 or TRBV6-3 and TRBJ1-6; unclear D gene. This TCR derives from a woman aged 50 to 60 with COVID-19, enrolled during active disease. As DNA, the CDR3 is TGTGCCAGCAGTTCGCCTATTTCACCCCTCCACTTT. This translates into CASSSPISPLHF.